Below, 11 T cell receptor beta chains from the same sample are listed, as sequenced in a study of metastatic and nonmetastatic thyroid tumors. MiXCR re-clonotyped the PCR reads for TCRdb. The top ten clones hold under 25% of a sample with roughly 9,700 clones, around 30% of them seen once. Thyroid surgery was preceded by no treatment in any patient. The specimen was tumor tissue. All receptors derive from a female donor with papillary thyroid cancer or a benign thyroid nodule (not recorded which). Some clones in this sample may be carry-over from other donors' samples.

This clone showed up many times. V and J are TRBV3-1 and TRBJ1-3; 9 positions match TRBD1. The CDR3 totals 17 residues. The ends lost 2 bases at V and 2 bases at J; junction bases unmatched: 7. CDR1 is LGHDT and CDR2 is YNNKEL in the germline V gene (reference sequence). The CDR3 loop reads CASSQTGTGIPGNTIYF. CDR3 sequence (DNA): TGTGCCAGCAGCCAAACCGGGACAGGGATCCCTGGAAACACCATATATTTT.

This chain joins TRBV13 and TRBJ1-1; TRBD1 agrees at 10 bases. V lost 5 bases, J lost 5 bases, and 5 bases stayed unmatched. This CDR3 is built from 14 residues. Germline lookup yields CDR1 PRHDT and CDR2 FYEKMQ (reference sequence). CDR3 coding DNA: TGTGCCAGCAGCCTCCCGGGACAGGGGACTGAAGCTTTCTTT. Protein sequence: CASSLPGQGTEAFF.

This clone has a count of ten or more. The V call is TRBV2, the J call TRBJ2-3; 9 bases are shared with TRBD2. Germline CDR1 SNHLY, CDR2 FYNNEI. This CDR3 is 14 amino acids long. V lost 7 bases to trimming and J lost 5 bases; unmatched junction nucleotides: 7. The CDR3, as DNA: TGTGCCAGCAATAGCGGGAGAGGGTTAGATACGCAGTATTTT. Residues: CASNSGRGLDTQYF.

In DNA form, the CDR3 reads TGTGCCAGCAGTATGGCTATTACCGATGGCTACACCTTC. Protein: CASSMAITDGYTF. This chain connects TRBV27 to TRBJ1-2, with unresolved D. In germline, CDR1 is MNHEY, CDR2 SMNVEV (reference sequence). V dropped 5 bases and J dropped 6 bases, with 13 bases sitting between them. This CDR3 has 13 amino acids.

CDR3 residues: CASSLVLGGCEQYF. The CDR3 region has the DNA TGCGCCAGCAGCTTAGTACTAGGCGGGTGCGAGCAGTACTTC. This sequence joins TRBV5-1 and TRBJ2-7; D may be TRBD2 (5 bases). The CDR3 runs 14 residues. V was cut by 2 bases and J by 6 bases, with 15 bases left in between. The germline gives CDR1 SGHRS, CDR2 YFSETQ.

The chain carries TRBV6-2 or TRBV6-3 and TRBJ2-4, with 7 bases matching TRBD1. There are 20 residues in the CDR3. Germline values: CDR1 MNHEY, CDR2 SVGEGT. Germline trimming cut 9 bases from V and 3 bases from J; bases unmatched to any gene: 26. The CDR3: CARSLTTGMVQGRDKNIQYF. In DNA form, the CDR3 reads TGTGCCAGAAGCCTTACGACAGGGATGGTGCAAGGAAGAGACAAAAACATTCAGTACTTC.

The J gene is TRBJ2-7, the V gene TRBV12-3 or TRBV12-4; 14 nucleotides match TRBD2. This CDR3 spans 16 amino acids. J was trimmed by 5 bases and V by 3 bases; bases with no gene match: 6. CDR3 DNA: TGTGCCAGCAGTTTTGGGACTAGCGGGAGCAAAAACGAGCAGTACTTC. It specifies CASSFGTSGSKNEQYF.

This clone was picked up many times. The CDR3 here is CASSSRDRGPLEQYF. Here the CDR3 DNA reads TGTGCCAGCAGCTCACGGGACAGGGGGCCCCTCGAGCAGTACTTC. The rearrangement links TRBV5-4 to TRBJ2-7, with 12 nucleotides matching TRBD1. The J segment lost 6 bases and the V segment lost 3 bases, leaving 7 bases of the junction unmatched. Germline V gene lookup returns CDR1 SGHNT and CDR2 YYREEE (reference sequence). The CDR3 spans 15 residues.

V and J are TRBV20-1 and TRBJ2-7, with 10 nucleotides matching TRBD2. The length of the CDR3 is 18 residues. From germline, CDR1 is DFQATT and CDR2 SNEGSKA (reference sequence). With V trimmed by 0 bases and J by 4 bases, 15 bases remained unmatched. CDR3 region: CSARDCGVAGGYRYEQYF. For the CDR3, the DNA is TGCAGTGCTAGAGATTGTGGGGTAGCGGGAGGCTATAGGTACGAGCAGTACTTC.

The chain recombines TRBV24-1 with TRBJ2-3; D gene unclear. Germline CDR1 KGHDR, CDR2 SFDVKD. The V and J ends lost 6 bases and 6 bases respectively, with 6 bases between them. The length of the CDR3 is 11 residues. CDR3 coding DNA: TGTGCCACCAGTTTTTCGGATACGCAGTATTTT. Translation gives CATSFSDTQYF.

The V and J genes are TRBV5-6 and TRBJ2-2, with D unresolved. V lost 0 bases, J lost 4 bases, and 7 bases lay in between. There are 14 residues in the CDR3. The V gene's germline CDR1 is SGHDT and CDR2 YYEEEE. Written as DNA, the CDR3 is TGTGCCAGCAGCTTGGGGTCTGTCACCGGGGAGCTGTTTTTT. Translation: CASSLGSVTGELFF.